Here is one T cell receptor (beta chain) with its context. Its antigen is not identified. This sample was taken from a study of shared clonotypes between healthy human individuals. Study-wide points: The sole specimen, blood, was sampled, and tissue repertoires likely differ. Expectations were that clonotype sharing among donors would be affected by sequencing depth. Donors were few, which limited the genetic and exposure-history diversity represented.

Sequencing used immunoSEQ multiplex PCR; TCRdb keeps in-frame clones, though not all of them. The sample records approximately 460,000 clones, 70% to 80% being singletons. Among the donors, all were Caucasian adults who lived in Nashville, Tennessee. The CDR3 runs to 15 residues. Per the germline V gene, CDR1 is MNHEY and CDR2 is SVGAGI. The ends were cut back, 0 bases at V and 4 bases at J, with 10 bases in the middle. This chain joins TRBV6-5 and TRBJ1-3, with no clear D. What was sequenced was PBMCs. The TCR was taken from a woman aged 40 to 50 in good health. Some clones in this sample may be carry-over from other donors' samples. The CDR3 nucleotides are TGTGCCAGCAGTTACTCGAGGACGTCCGGAAACACCATATATTTT. Translation gives CASSYSRTSGNTIYF.